Shown below are 21 T cell receptor beta chains from a single sample sequenced in a study of shared clonotypes between healthy human individuals. CD45RO-negative, CCR7-positively selected cells formed the naive CD8 fraction, excluding terminally differentiated effector memory CD45RA+ cells. Here immunoSEQ multiplex PCR was the method, and the copy in TCRdb shows in-frame clones only, minus some. The sample holds around 640,000 clones; approximately 96% are singletons and the top ten take about 0.11%. Sequencing input: naive CD8+ T cells sorted from blood. The receptors come from a woman aged 25-40 years in good health.

This sequence joins TRBV4-1 and TRBJ1-6; tentatively, D is TRBD1 (5 bases). V was shortened by 7 bases and J by 7 bases, with 14 bases between the two germline ends. This CDR3 has 14 residues. CDR1 is MGHRA, CDR2 YSYEKL, per germline. The chain's CDR3 is CASTSIGENSPLHF. The CDR3, as DNA: TGCGCCAGCACCTCGATAGGGGAAAATTCACCCCTCCACTTT.

The rearrangement uses TRBV7-9 and TRBJ2-5; 8 bases are a match to TRBD2. This CDR3 has 14 residues. The V gene end was trimmed by 1 base and the J gene end by 6 bases; junction bases not matched to a gene: 4. Germline CDR1 SEHNR, CDR2 FQNEAQ (reference sequence). CDR3 sequence (DNA): TGTGCCAGCAGCTTAGGCGGGGGGCAAAAGACCCAGTACTTC. It is translated as CASSLGGGQKTQYF.

The chain has TRBV5-1 and TRBJ1-1; 7 nucleotides align to TRBD1. Unmatched junction bases numbered 19, after V lost 4 bases and J lost 4 bases. The CDR3 totals 18 residues. Per germline, CDR1 SGHRS and CDR2 YFSETQ. CDR3 coding DNA: TGCGCCAGCAGCCTGAGGCGACAGGGACCGGCCAAGGCCACTGAAGCTTTCTTT. Translating it yields CASSLRRQGPAKATEAFF.

This rearrangement joins TRBV29-1 to TRBJ1-2; tentatively, D is TRBD1 (6 bases). The CDR3 covers 14 residues. Germline loops: CDR1 SQVTM, CDR2 ANQGSEA. V was clipped by 4 bases and J by 4 bases, with 16 bases between them. CDR3 protein: CSVVEQGEPYGYTF. DNA for the CDR3: TGCAGCGTTGTGGAACAGGGTGAACCCTATGGCTACACCTTC.

This rearrangement joins TRBV19 to TRBJ2-5; D call uncertain. The J call may be faulty, since TRBJ2-7 better matches the DNA end. Germline CDR1 LNHDA, CDR2 SQIVND (reference sequence). This CDR3 contains 13 residues. The CDR3 bases are TGTGCCAGTTCCTTCGGGCCCTCCTACGAGCAGTACTTC. This translates into CASSFGPSYEQYF.

This clone has only one observation. The chain joins TRBV27 to TRBJ2-5, with D maybe TRBD1 (5 bases). The ends were cut back, 2 bases at V and 3 bases at J, with 19 bases in the middle. Germline loops: CDR1 MNHEY, CDR2 SMNVEV (reference sequence). The CDR3 covers 17 residues. CDR3 coding DNA: TGTGCCAGCAGTTTACTATCCCCGATGGGCAGGGAAGAGACCCAGTACTTC. It specifies CASSLLSPMGREETQYF.

The chain uses TRBV7-9 and TRBJ1-3, with D hard to call. The CDR3 covers 14 residues. Germline CDR1 is SEHNR and CDR2 is FQNEAQ (reference sequence). V shed 1 base and J shed 4 bases, with 8 bases lying between them. CDR3 loop: CASSLDYEGNTIYF. CDR3 in DNA: TGTGCCAGCAGCTTAGACTATGAAGGAAACACCATATATTTT.

V usage is TRBV10-2 and J usage is TRBJ2-3, with 10 bases fitting TRBD2. Looked up from germline, CDR1 is WSHSY and CDR2 is SAAADI. J lost 4 bases, V lost 6 bases, and 7 bases had no gene match. The CDR3 is made up of 15 amino acids. CDR3 sequence (DNA): TGCGCCAGCAGCCCTCTAGCGGGAGTGTCAGATACGCAGTATTTT. Translated, it gives CASSPLAGVSDTQYF.

The V call is TRBV19, the J call TRBJ2-1, with 7 bases fitting TRBD2. The junction had 5 bases not matched to a gene; V was cut back by 1 base and J by 2 bases. Germline CDR1 LNHDA, CDR2 SQIVND (reference sequence). The CDR3 length is 16 residues. CDR3 DNA sequence: TGTGCCAGTAGTATAGTGCCTCTAGCGGCCTACAATGAGCAGTTCTTC. Its translation is CASSIVPLAAYNEQFF.

This clone was counted a single time. This chain joins TRBV2 and TRBJ2-5; 7 nucleotides agree with TRBD1. The CDR3 spans 13 residues. CDR1 SNHLY and CDR2 FYNNEI come from the germline V gene. V shed 7 bases and J 5 bases; nucleotides not matched to a gene: 7. CDR3 DNA sequence: TGTGCCAGCACCGGGACAGACTGGGAGACCCAGTACTTC. This encodes CASTGTDWETQYF.

J is TRBJ1-4 and V is TRBV2, with a possible D match to TRBD1 (5 bases). Trimming cost V 3 bases and J 8 bases, with 13 bases left between them. The CDR3 consists of 14 residues. Germline V gives CDR1 SNHLY, CDR2 FYNNEI. CDR3 residues: CASSEGGVGEKLFF. The CDR3, as DNA: TGTGCCAGCAGTGAGGGGGGAGTCGGGGAAAAACTGTTTTTT.

The rearrangement uses TRBV14 and TRBJ1-1, with D maybe TRBD1 (5 bases). CDR1 is SGHDN, CDR2 FVKESK, per germline. Trimming took 1 base from V and 3 from J, leaving 15 bases between them. The CDR3 is 16 residues long. The CDR3 nucleotides read TGTGCCAGCAGCCAAGTGGGCAGGGCAGGGTACACTGAAGCTTTCTTT. This sequence encodes CASSQVGRAGYTEAFF. The whole variable domain, filled in from reference TRBV14 and TRBJ1-1, reads EAGVTQFPSHSVIEKGQTVTLRCDPISGHDNLYWYRRVMGKEIKFLLHFVKESKQDESGMPNNRFLAERTGGTYSTLKVQPAELEDSGVYFCASSQVGRAGYTEAFFGQGTRLTVV.

As for this clone: Other DNA sequences in this specimen translate into the identical CDR3. J is TRBJ2-2 and V is TRBV10-1, with D unclear. Deletions cut 3 bases from V and 7 bases from J, with 3 bases between. The germline V gene has CDR1 WNHNN and CDR2 SYGVQD (reference sequence). The CDR3 runs 11 residues. CDR3 in DNA: TGCGCCAGCAGTGATGGCGGGGAGCTGTTTTTT. It specifies CASSDGGELFF.

This rearrangement joins TRBV7-3 to TRBJ2-6; D is uncertain. Trimming removed 2 bases at V and 0 bases at J, with 8 bases between. Germline loops: CDR1 SGHTA, CDR2 FQGTGA. The CDR3 has 16 amino acids. In DNA form, the CDR3 reads TGTGCCAGCAGCTTAGGGGTATTCTCTGGGGCCAACGTCCTGACTTTC. Amino acid sequence: CASSLGVFSGANVLTF.

CDR3 sequence (DNA): TGTGCCAGCAGTTACTCTAGACGGTCAGCTAACTATGGCTACACCTTC. It codes for CASSYSRRSANYGYTF. This rearrangement joins TRBV6-5 to TRBJ1-2; D ambiguous. V shed 0 bases and J shed 0 bases, with 11 bases lying between them. CDR3 length equals 16 residues. Germline CDR1 reads MNHEY; CDR2 reads SVGAGI.

The J gene is TRBJ2-7, the V gene TRBV19; tentative D call: TRBD2 (5 bases). Trimming shortened V by 3 bases and J by 7 bases, and 10 bases separated the two germline ends. Germline lookup yields CDR1 LNHDA and CDR2 SQIVND (reference sequence). The CDR3 spans 12 residues. The CDR3 loop reads CASSIPPGEQYF. The CDR3 DNA reads TGTGCCAGTAGTATCCCACCGGGAGAGCAGTACTTC.

This clone was detected once. The V gene is TRBV28, the J gene TRBJ2-5, with TRBD1 matching over 9 bases. The J call may be in error: the DNA end matches TRBJ2-7 better. The CDR3 covers 15 residues. From germline, CDR1 is MDHEN and CDR2 SYDVKM. This chain's CDR3 is CASRLRQGGYYEQYF. CDR3 in DNA: TGTGCCAGCAGGCTCCGACAGGGGGGGTACTACGAGCAGTACTTC.

This rearrangement joins TRBV28 to TRBJ1-1; D not resolved. V was shortened by 5 bases and J by 0 bases, with 25 bases between the two germline ends. Germline V gene sequence: CDR1 MDHEN, CDR2 SYDVKM. CDR3 length: 19 residues. This chain's CDR3 is CASSPNSDGKWVVNTEAFF. The CDR3 DNA is TGTGCCAGCAGTCCAAATTCGGACGGAAAATGGGTGGTGAACACTGAAGCTTTCTTT.

The chain combines TRBV28 with TRBJ2-1, with 7 bases matching TRBD2. The CDR3 extends over 14 amino acids. V lost 7 bases and J lost 5; bases outside the gene matches: 8. The germline gives CDR1 MDHEN, CDR2 SYDVKM. DNA of the CDR3: TGTGCCAGCAACGAGCGGGGATACAACAATGAGCAGTTCTTC. This sequence encodes CASNERGYNNEQFF.

The chain has TRBV28 and TRBJ1-1; 7 bases agree with TRBD1. The CDR3 length is 15 residues. V lost 5 bases, J lost 3 bases, and 9 bases stayed unmatched. Germline V lookup: CDR1 MDHEN, CDR2 SYDVKM. The CDR3 region has the DNA TGTGCCAGCAGTCACGGACAGGCCTGGGACACTGAAGCTTTCTTT. Amino acid sequence: CASSHGQAWDTEAFF.

This chain joins TRBV2 and TRBJ1-2; no clear D. There are 13 residues in the CDR3. Per germline, CDR1 SNHLY and CDR2 FYNNEI. Trimming cost V 8 bases and J 4 bases, with 14 bases left between them. Here the CDR3 DNA reads TGTGCCAGCCTCGCTGCGGGTCCCTATGGCTACACCTTC. Translating it yields CASLAAGPYGYTF. Variable domain in full (rest from reference TRBV2 and TRBJ1-2): EPEVTQTPSHQVTQMGQEVILRCVPISNHLYFYWYRQILGQKVEFLVSFYNNEISEKSEIFDDQFSVERPDGSNFTLKIRSTKLEDSAMYFCASLAAGPYGYTFGSGTRLTVV.